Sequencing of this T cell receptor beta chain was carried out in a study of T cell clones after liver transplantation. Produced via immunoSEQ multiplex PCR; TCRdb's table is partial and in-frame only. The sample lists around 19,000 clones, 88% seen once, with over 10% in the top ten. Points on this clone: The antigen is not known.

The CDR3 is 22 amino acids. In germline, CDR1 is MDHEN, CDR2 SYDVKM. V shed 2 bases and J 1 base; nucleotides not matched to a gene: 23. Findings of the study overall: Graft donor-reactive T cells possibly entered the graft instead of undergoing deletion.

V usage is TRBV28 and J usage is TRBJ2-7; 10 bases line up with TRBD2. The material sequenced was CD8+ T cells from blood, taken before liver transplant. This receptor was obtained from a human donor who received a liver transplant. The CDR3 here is CASSLPLSGDLSSGRVSYEQYF. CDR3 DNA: TGTGCCAGCAGTTTACCCCTTTCTGGGGACCTTTCTAGCGGGAGAGTTTCCTACGAGCAGTACTTC.